Sequencing of this T cell receptor beta chain was carried out in a study of blood T cell repertoires in COVID-19. About the research overall: The study drew acute and convalescent COVID-19 samples from the United States, Italy and Spain. PBMCs, B-cell-depleted T cells, or T cells provided the cDNA or gDNA that made up the material.

In the original processing: It was from reference gene primer amplification that nucleated cell counts were estimated. Generated by immunoSEQ multiplex PCR, the TCRdb table keeps only in-frame clones and is missing some. Clone size and V and J calls were adopted from that table, with D and trimming inferred from the DNA. Of around 230,000 clones in the sample, about 80% were seen once. The CDR3 loop spans 16 amino acids. Trimming cost V 0 bases and J 4 bases; bases outside gene matches: 8. CDR1 and CDR2 (germline): SGHTA, FQGNSA. The chain carries TRBV7-2 and TRBJ1-2, with 7 bases identical to TRBD1. The TCR comes from a woman of 80 years or more with acute or convalescent COVID-19. Sample: peripheral blood. CDR3 in amino acids: CASSLAALGQRYGYTF. The CDR3 coding sequence is TGTGCCAGCAGCTTAGCAGCCCTGGGACAGCGCTATGGCTACACCTTC.